The clone carrying this TCR beta chain has at least ten counts. What it recognizes is unknown. Each donor provided 5 to 8 ml of heparinized whole blood. TCRdb's table, derived via immunoSEQ multiplex PCR, lists solely in-frame clones and lacks some. This sample carries 35,000 or so clones, none of them present only once. The sample originates from a study of T cell clonality in common variable immunodeficiency. Study-wide results and caveats: CVID patient heterogeneity limited repertoire-clinical complication correlations. CVID subjects showed higher TCRbeta clonality than healthy controls. Compared with controls, CVID subjects had fewer shared TCRbeta clones.

This TCR came from a person aged 18-70 years in good health. The sequenced sample was peripheral blood mononuclear cells.

Partial CDR3 DNA: TGTGCCAGCTCACCAGAAGCGGGAGAAACCGGGGAG. It codes for CASSPEAGETGE. The CDR3 in its entirety is CASSPEAGETGELFF. V is TRBV18 and J is TRBJ2-2, with 8 bases lining up with TRBD2. Read coverage stops 3 residues before the CDR3 terminus; the germline J gene supplies the remainder. Germline lookup yields CDR1 KGHSH and CDR2 LQKENI. This CDR3 is 15 amino acids long. V lost 2 bases to trimming and J lost 5 bases; unmatched junction nucleotides: 4.